The next 7 T cell receptor beta chains were all read from a single sample in a study of T-cell reconstitution after alpha-beta-depleted transplantation in children. Using unique molecular identifiers, the investigators prepared the TCRbeta library. TCRdb re-called the PCR reads through MiXCR, storing one row per CDR3 protein. The repertoire holds just over 950,000 distinct CDR3 sequences, with about 30% as singletons. This material consisted of PBMCs, mostly from graft donor cells, taken 360 days after TCRalphabeta/CD19-depleted stem cell transplant. All receptors derive from a boy under two years old who had a stem cell transplant for SCID, so the T cells may come from the graft donor.

This clonotype was seen a few times. This chain connects TRBV12-3 or TRBV12-4 to TRBJ1-1; the D gene is possibly TRBD1 (6 bases). V gave up 5 bases and J gave up 4 bases, with 17 bases separating them. The CDR3 has 15 amino acids. The chain's CDR3 is CASSPVRGRFTEAFF. DNA for the CDR3: TGTGCCAGCAGTCCGGTCAGGGGTCGATTCACTGAAGCTTTCTTT.

This clonotype has just a few counts. The rearrangement links TRBV7-2 to TRBJ2-1, with TRBD2 identical over 10 bases. Looked up from germline, CDR1 is SGHTA and CDR2 is FQGNSA. V shed 6 bases and J 4 bases; nucleotides not matched to a gene: 9. This CDR3 spans 16 amino acids. CDR3 protein: CASRVSSGGWYNEQFF. The CDR3, as DNA: TGTGCCAGCAGGGTCTCTAGCGGGGGATGGTACAATGAGCAGTTCTTC.

This clonotype was seen more than once but under ten times. This sequence joins TRBV20-1 and TRBJ1-1, with 7 bases identical to TRBD1. Germline V gene lookup returns CDR1 DFQATT and CDR2 SNEGSKA (reference sequence). CDR3 length: 15 amino acids. Trimming took 0 bases from V and 1 from J; bases not matched to a gene: 5. The CDR3 is CSARDARDRNTEAFF. In DNA, the CDR3 is TGCAGTGCTAGAGATGCACGGGACAGGAACACTGAAGCTTTCTTT.

There are a few counts of this clonotype. The chain couples TRBV5-1 to TRBJ1-1; D ambiguous. CDR1 SGHRS and CDR2 YFSETQ come from the germline V gene. V lost 6 bases to trimming and J lost 7 bases, with 16 bases between them. The CDR3 is 13 amino acids. In DNA, the CDR3 is TGCGCCAGCACGGGCCACGGGCCCGTTGAAGCTTTCTTT. It codes for CASTGHGPVEAFF.

This clonotype was detected a few times. This chain uses TRBV6-5 with TRBJ2-1; D gene unclear. With 0 bases removed from V and 2 bases from J, the gap between germline ends came to 11 bases. Germline lookup yields CDR1 MNHEY and CDR2 SVGAGI. The CDR3 totals 16 residues. CDR3 sequence reads: CASSYSGKSAYNEQFF. The CDR3 bases are TGTGCCAGCAGTTACTCGGGGAAATCGGCCTACAATGAGCAGTTCTTC.

The table lists this clonotype with many counts. The rearrangement links TRBV4-3 to TRBJ2-6; D call uncertain. Germline CDR1 reads LGHNA; CDR2 reads YSLEER. This CDR3 spans 15 amino acids. Trimming took off 1 base at V and 0 bases at J, with 4 bases between the two ends. Written as DNA, the CDR3 is TGCGCCAGCAGCCAAGCTCTCTCTGGGGCCAACGTCCTGACTTTC. It translates to CASSQALSGANVLTF.

This clonotype was seen a handful of times. The chain combines TRBV20-1 with TRBJ2-7; no definite D call. From germline, CDR1 is DFQATT and CDR2 SNEGSKA (reference sequence). Trimming took 5 bases from V and 1 from J, leaving 18 bases between them. The CDR3 runs to 15 residues. CDR3 bases: TGCAGTGCTGGCCCCCAGGCTAGTCGGTCCTACGAGCAGTACTTC. It codes for CSAGPQASRSYEQYF.